Detailed here is one TCR beta chain. Germline CDR1 reads MNHNS; CDR2 reads SASEGT. CDR3 length: 16 amino acids. V dropped 9 bases and J dropped 0 bases, with 21 bases sitting between them. Genomic DNA was subjected to two-round multiplex PCR for amplification of TCR beta CDR3. First-round PCR, the initial amplification, used primers specific to each TRBV and TRBJ gene. From the multiplex PCR reads, TCRdb called clonotypes with MiXCR, one entry per CDR3 protein. This sample has tens of thousands of distinct CDR3 sequences, with approximately 30% found just once. The record originates from a study of prognosis after radiotherapy for stage I lung cancer. Study at large: It was SBRT that served as radiotherapy, in 3 to 5 fractions with a biologically effective dose of at least 100 Gy. The patient group included nobody who received concurrent therapy with stereotactic body radiotherapy.

Sequences were derived from PBMCs, sampled before or after stereotactic body radiation therapy (not recorded which). This chain connects TRBV6-1 to TRBJ2-7; possible D gene TRBD1, 6 bases. This sequence was found in a donor aged 50 or older with non-small cell lung cancer. The CDR3 reads CASSDQGHSSSYEQYF. The CDR3 region has the DNA TGTGCCAGTAGCGACCAGGGACACTCAAGCTCCTACGAGCAGTACTTC.